This passage covers 24 T cell receptor beta chains from one sample sequenced in a study of post-analysis software for immune sequencing data. Notes on the study in general: A handful of TRBV segments were significantly more frequent in patients than in controls. TRBV5-6, TRBV5-1 and TRBV20-1 were among these segments.

Presence of unique molecular identifiers characterized the TCR beta cDNA libraries. TCRdb itself ran the PCR reads through MiXCR, one entry per CDR3 protein. Here the sample spans some 450,000 distinct CDR3 sequences, roughly 45% being singletons. No antigen has been assigned to these receptors. Sequencing was done on a sample of blood. The source of these receptors is a girl between 10 and 17 years old with multiple sclerosis.

This chain uses TRBV4-1 with TRBJ2-5; 9 nucleotides match TRBD2. The end of the DNA aligns better with TRBJ2-7, so the J call may be wrong. Germline V gene sequence: CDR1 MGHRA, CDR2 YSYEKL. The CDR3 totals 19 residues. This chain's CDR3 is CASSPSPGLAGENYDEQYF. The CDR3 DNA follows: TGCGCCAGCAGCCCCAGCCCTGGCTTAGCGGGAGAAAATTACGACGAGCAGTACTTC.

The chain links TRBV6-5 to TRBJ1-1, with D unresolved. The V gene's germline CDR1 is MNHEY and CDR2 SVGAGI. Between the trimmed V and J ends, which lost 6 bases and 1 base, there was a span of 6 bases. There are 12 residues in the CDR3. The CDR3 spells CASRRWNTEAFF. In DNA form, the CDR3 reads TGTGCCAGCAGACGGTGGAACACTGAAGCTTTCTTT.

The chain is built from TRBV12-3 or TRBV12-4 and TRBJ2-1; D may be TRBD1 or TRBD2 (5 bases each). V was cut by 6 bases and J by 12 bases, with 15 bases left in between. The CDR3 has 12 amino acids. The CDR3 coding sequence is TGTGCCAGCAGGGGGATAGGGGAGAGGCAGTTCTTC. As protein: CASRGIGERQFF.

The genes are TRBV28 and TRBJ1-5; no definite D call. The CDR3 extends over 12 amino acids. Between the trimmed V and J ends, which lost 2 bases and 9 bases, there was a span of 8 bases. Per the germline V gene, CDR1 is MDHEN and CDR2 is SYDVKM. CDR3 bases: TGTGCCAGCAGTTTACCGGCGACGCCCCAGCATTTT. Amino acids: CASSLPATPQHF.

This clonotype was counted a few times. Germline is not matched at one junction end, which may reflect a read error. The V call is TRBV6-5, the J call TRBJ2-1, with D tentatively TRBD2 (6 bases). The CDR3 contains 14 residues. Germline values: CDR1 MNHEY, CDR2 SVGAGI. This CDR3 is CAISDGGPYNEQFF. CDR3 in DNA: TGTGCCATCAGTGACGGGGGACCCTACAATGAGCAGTTCTTC.

This clonotype was observed a few times. J is TRBJ2-7 and V is TRBV20-1; D may be TRBD2 (5 bases). Germline V gene data show CDR1 as DFQATT and CDR2 as SNEGSKA (reference sequence). Trimming stripped 7 bases from V and 6 bases from J, with 19 bases between. The CDR3 has 13 amino acids. CDR3 loop: CSGRPEGKGEQYF. CDR3 sequence (DNA): TGCAGTGGTCGTCCCGAGGGAAAGGGCGAGCAGTACTTC.

This clonotype was seen only a few times. The chain employs TRBV5-1 and TRBJ2-5; maybe TRBD2 (5 bases). Germline V gene lookup returns CDR1 SGHRS and CDR2 YFSETQ. The CDR3 is 15 amino acids. Trimming removed 1 base from V and 5 bases from J, with 15 bases in between. DNA for the CDR3: TGCGCCAGCAGCTTGAGAGGCCTGGAGGAGGAGACCCAGTACTTC. This encodes CASSLRGLEEETQYF.

This clonotype was seen only a few times. The gene calls are TRBV5-6 and TRBJ2-5; D perhaps matches TRBD2 (6 bases). Per the germline V gene, CDR1 is SGHDT and CDR2 is YYEEEE. The CDR3 is 15 amino acids. Trimming pared 0 bases from V and 3 bases from J, leaving 12 bases between. CDR3 residues: CASSLALGGKETQYF. DNA for the CDR3: TGTGCCAGCAGCTTGGCCTTAGGCGGGAAAGAGACCCAGTACTTC.

This sequence joins TRBV25-1 and TRBJ2-5; D not certain. Trimming took off 2 bases at V and 6 bases at J, with 13 bases between the two ends. The CDR3 loop spans 14 amino acids. CDR1 and CDR2 from the germline V gene are MGHDK and SYGVNS. DNA for the CDR3: TGTGCCAGCAGTGAAGGGGTCGACAAAAAGACCCAGTACTTC. Translating it yields CASSEGVDKKTQYF.

In its sample, this clonotype was seen a few times. This chain joins TRBV12-3 or TRBV12-4 and TRBJ2-3; TRBD2 matches 8 bases. CDR3 length: 15 residues. Trimming removed 7 bases from V and 5 bases from J; junction bases left unmatched: 11. The CDR3: CASIFSGIPRDTQYF. The DNA for the CDR3 is TGTGCCAGCATCTTTAGCGGGATCCCACGAGATACGCAGTATTTT.

The genes are TRBV5-1 and TRBJ2-7; TRBD1 aligns across 9 bases. Germline assignment: CDR1 SGHRS and CDR2 YFSETQ. V lost 3 bases, J lost 5 bases, and 12 bases stayed unmatched. This CDR3 is 16 amino acids long. CDR3 bases: TGCGCCAGCAGCTGGAGGGACAGGGACCTCCAGGACGAGCAGTACTTC. This sequence encodes CASSWRDRDLQDEQYF.

The chain recombines TRBV5-4 with TRBJ2-1; TRBD2 is a possible D gene (6 bases). Germline values: CDR1 SGHNT, CDR2 YYREEE (reference sequence). V lost 4 bases and J lost 2, with 10 bases in between. The CDR3 runs to 14 residues. CDR3 DNA: TGTGCCAGCAGCCAACCGGGAGCCTACAATGAGCAGTTCTTC. Amino acids: CASSQPGAYNEQFF.

The chain employs TRBV5-4 and TRBJ1-4; D possibly corresponds to TRBD1 (6 bases). The CDR3 is made up of 17 amino acids. The germline V gene has CDR1 SGHNT and CDR2 YYREEE (reference sequence). Trimming took off 0 bases at V and 2 bases at J, with 14 bases between the two ends. CDR3 in amino acids: CASSLAPGGTTNEKLFF. The CDR3 DNA follows: TGTGCCAGCAGCTTGGCCCCGGGGGGCACCACTAATGAAAAACTGTTTTTT.

The table lists this clonotype with a few counts. This chain connects TRBV5-1 to TRBJ2-7; maybe TRBD2 (5 bases). Deletions cut 5 bases from V and 6 bases from J, with 18 bases between. Germline assignment: CDR1 SGHRS and CDR2 YFSETQ. The CDR3 loop spans 14 amino acids. The CDR3 here is CASSYTGERSEQYF. DNA of the CDR3: TGCGCCAGCAGTTATACCGGGGAAAGGAGCGAGCAGTACTTC.

The rearrangement joins TRBV5-1 to TRBJ2-7, with D possibly being TRBD1 (5 bases). The V end was cut by 1 base, the J end by 0 bases, with 11 bases between. Germline lookup yields CDR1 SGHRS and CDR2 YFSETQ. CDR3 size: 15 residues. The CDR3 loop is CASSLRPDSSYEQYF. CDR3 coding DNA: TGCGCCAGCAGCTTGAGACCCGACAGCTCCTACGAGCAGTACTTC.

This clonotype was recorded only once. The chain recombines TRBV28 with TRBJ2-7, with D perhaps matching TRBD2 (5 bases). The CDR3 loop spans 16 amino acids. Germline values: CDR1 MDHEN, CDR2 SYDVKM. V was trimmed by 6 bases and J by 5 bases, leaving 23 bases between them. The CDR3 sequence is CASRQAPRGIDHEQYF. CDR3 in DNA: TGTGCCAGCAGGCAGGCCCCTCGGGGTATTGATCACGAGCAGTACTTC.

The V and J genes are TRBV7-8 and TRBJ2-7; TRBD2 is a possible D gene (6 bases). Germline V gene sequence: CDR1 SGHVS, CDR2 FQNEAQ. Between the trimmed V and J ends, which lost 5 bases and 4 bases, there was a span of 15 bases. CDR3 length: 14 residues. CDR3: CASSQIGRDYEQYF. CDR3 bases: TGTGCCAGCAGCCAGATAGGGCGGGATTACGAGCAGTACTTC. Drawing the rest from reference TRBV7-8 and TRBJ2-7, the complete variable domain is GAGVSQSPRYKVAKRGQDVALRCDPISGHVSLFWYQQALGQGPEFLTYFQNEAQLDKSGLPSDRFFAERPEGSVSTLKIQRTQQEDSAVYLCASSQIGRDYEQYFGPGTRLTVT.

This clonotype appeared a single time. J is TRBJ2-1 and V is TRBV7-8; either TRBD1 or TRBD2 may fit D (5 bases each). Germline V lookup: CDR1 SGHVS, CDR2 FQNEAQ. The CDR3 totals 15 residues. V was cut by 2 bases and J by 0 bases, with 8 bases left in between. CDR3 region: CASSLSGTSYNEQFF. In nucleotides, the CDR3 is TGTGCCAGCAGCTTATCAGGGACCTCCTACAATGAGCAGTTCTTC.

The chain uses TRBV28 and TRBJ1-2; D is ambiguous. Trimming took 6 bases from V and 3 from J, leaving 8 bases between them. The CDR3 spans 12 residues. Per the germline V gene, CDR1 is MDHEN and CDR2 is SYDVKM. The CDR3: CASSSPHYGYTF. CDR3 nucleotides: TGTGCCAGCAGCTCCCCTCACTATGGCTACACCTTC.

The sample holds a few counts of this clonotype. The chain employs TRBV20-1 and TRBJ2-7, with 9 bases fitting TRBD2. The V and J ends lost 3 bases and 5 bases, in that order; junction bases with no gene match: 8. The CDR3 totals 14 residues. From germline, CDR1 is DFQATT and CDR2 SNEGSKA (reference sequence). CDR3 nucleotides: TGCAGTGCTAGGGATAGAGCGGGAGGCCACGAGCAGTACTTC. It translates to CSARDRAGGHEQYF.

This clonotype showed up just once. The J gene is TRBJ1-6, the V gene TRBV4-1, with D hard to call. Germline CDR1 and CDR2: MGHRA and YSYEKL. V dropped 1 base and J dropped 7 bases, with 8 bases sitting between them. The CDR3 has 14 amino acids. The CDR3 loop reads CASSQVTANSPLHF. For the CDR3, the DNA is TGCGCCAGCAGCCAAGTAACAGCCAATTCACCCCTCCACTTT.

The gene calls are TRBV20-1 and TRBJ1-5; D is undetermined. The CDR3 has 13 residues. V lost 0 bases and J lost 4, with 7 bases in between. CDR1 is DFQATT, CDR2 SNEGSKA, per germline (reference sequence). For the CDR3, the DNA is TGCAGTGCTAGAGACACCATTAATCAGCCCCAGCATTTT. Encoded protein: CSARDTINQPQHF.

The chain combines TRBV2 with TRBJ2-5, with 7 bases lining up with TRBD1. Germline-derived CDR1 and CDR2 are SNHLY and FYNNEI. J was trimmed by 4 bases and V by 5 bases; bases with no gene match: 7. The CDR3 extends over 14 amino acids. The CDR3 protein is CASSPTDRPETQYF. In DNA, the CDR3 is TGTGCCAGCAGTCCTACGGACAGGCCAGAGACCCAGTACTTC.

The rearrangement uses TRBV7-2 and TRBJ2-3; D gene uncertain. Germline-derived CDR1 and CDR2 are SGHTA and FQGNSA. This CDR3 comprises 15 residues. Trimming took off 5 bases at V and 1 base at J, with 13 bases between the two ends. The CDR3 DNA is TGTGCCAGCAGCCCTTCTACTGTGGGCACAGATACGCAGTATTTT. Residues: CASSPSTVGTDTQYF.